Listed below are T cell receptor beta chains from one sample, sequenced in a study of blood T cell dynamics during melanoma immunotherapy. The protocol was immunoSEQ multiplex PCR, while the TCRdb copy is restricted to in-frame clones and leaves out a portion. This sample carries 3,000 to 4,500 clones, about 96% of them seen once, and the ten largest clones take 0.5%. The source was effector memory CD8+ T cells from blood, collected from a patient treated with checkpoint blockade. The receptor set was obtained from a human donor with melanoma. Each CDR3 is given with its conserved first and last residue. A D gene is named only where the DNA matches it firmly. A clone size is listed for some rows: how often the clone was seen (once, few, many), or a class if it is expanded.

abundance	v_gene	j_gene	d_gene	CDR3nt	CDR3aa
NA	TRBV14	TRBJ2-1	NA	TGTGCCAGCAGCCTTACATACAATGAGCAGTTCTTC	CASSLTYNEQFF
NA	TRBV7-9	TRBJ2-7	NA	TGTGCCAGCAGTTCTCAATACGAGCAGTACTTC	CASSSQYEQYF
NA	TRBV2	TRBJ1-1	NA	TGTGCCAGCAGTGAGGATAGAGTGCGAACCCCCGAACCCCCGAACACTGAAGCTTTCTTT	CASSEDRVRTPEPPNTEAFF
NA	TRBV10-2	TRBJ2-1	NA	TGCGCCAGCTTGGAGCGGAGGAATGAGCAGTTCTTC	CASLERRNEQFF
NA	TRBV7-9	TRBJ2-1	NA	TGTGCCAGCAGCTACAGCGGTAACCTCTACAATGAGCAGTTCTTC	CASSYSGNLYNEQFF
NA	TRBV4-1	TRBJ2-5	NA	TGCGCCAGCAGCCAAGGGGGGAACCAAGAGACCCAGTACTTC	CASSQGGNQETQYF
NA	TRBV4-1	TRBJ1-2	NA	TGCGCCAGCAGCCAAGCCCCCGGTGCATCAATTGGCTACACCTTC	CASSQAPGASIGYTF
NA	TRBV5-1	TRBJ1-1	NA	TGCGCCAGCAGCGCCCCCCAAGAGGGGCCGGCGGACACTGAAGCTTTCTTT	CASSAPQEGPADTEAFF
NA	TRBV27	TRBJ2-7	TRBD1	TGTGCCAGCAGTATAGGGACAGGAGACGCCTACGAGCAGTACTTC	CASSIGTGDAYEQYF
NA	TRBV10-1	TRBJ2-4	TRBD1	TGCGCCAGCAGTGAGTCTAGGACAGGGATGAACATTCAGTACTTC	CASSESRTGMNIQYF
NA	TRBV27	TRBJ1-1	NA	TGTGCCAGCAGGCGGACGAACACTGAAGCTTTCTTT	CASRRTNTEAFF
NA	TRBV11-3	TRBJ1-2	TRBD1	TGTGCCAGCAGCTTAGATGGTAGGACAGGGAAGGGCTACACCTTC	CASSLDGRTGKGYTF
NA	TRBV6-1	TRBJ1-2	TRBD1	TGTGCCAGCAGTGAAAGGGACAGACGCTATGGCTACACCTTC	CASSERDRRYGYTF
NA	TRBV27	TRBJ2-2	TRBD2	TGTGCCAGCAGTTTATATGCGGGAGCGAACACCGGGGAGCTGTTTTTT	CASSLYAGANTGELFF
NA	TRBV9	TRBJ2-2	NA	TGTGCCAGCAGCGTAGCAAGTCAATCCGGGGAGCTGTTTTTT	CASSVASQSGELFF
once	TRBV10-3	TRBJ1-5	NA	TGTGCCATCAGCCCAGGGGCGTATAATCAGCCCCAGCATTTT	CAISPGAYNQPQHF
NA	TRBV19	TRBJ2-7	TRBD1	TGTGCCAGTAGCGGACCCGCGACAGGGACCAGCTCCTACGAGCAGTACTTC	CASSGPATGTSSYEQYF
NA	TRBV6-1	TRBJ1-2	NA	TGTGCCAGCAGTGAAGACAGGACTAACTATGGCTACACCTTC	CASSEDRTNYGYTF
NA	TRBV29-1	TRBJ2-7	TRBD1	TGCAGCGTTGTTGACAGGGCGGGCAGCTCCTACGAGCAGTACTTC	CSVVDRAGSSYEQYF
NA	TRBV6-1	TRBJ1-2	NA	TGTGCCAGCAGCCCTGGGGGATCCTATGGCTACACCTTC	CASSPGGSYGYTF
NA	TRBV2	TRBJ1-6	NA	TGTGCCAGCAGTGAAGGGGCCGGACTAATTAATTCACCCCTCCACTTT	CASSEGAGLINSPLHF
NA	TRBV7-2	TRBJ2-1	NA	TGTGCCAGCAGCTTAGATCAGTTCTTC	CASSLDQFF
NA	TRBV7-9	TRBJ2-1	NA	TGTGCCAGCAGCGACCGGGGTAATGAGCAGTTCTTC	CASSDRGNEQFF
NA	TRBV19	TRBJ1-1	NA	TGTGCCAGTAGTTTAAACAGCCTCAACACTGAAGCTTTCTTT	CASSLNSLNTEAFF
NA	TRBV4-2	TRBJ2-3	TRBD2	TGTGCCAGCAGCCAGGTGACCGGGACTAGCGACACTAGCACAGATACGCAGTATTTT	CASSQVTGTSDTSTDTQYF
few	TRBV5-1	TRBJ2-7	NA	TGCGCCAGCAGCGTCGGCCAGGGCCAGCTACTTTACGAGCAGTACTTC	CASSVGQGQLLYEQYF
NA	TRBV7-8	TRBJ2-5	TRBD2	TGTGCCAGCAGCGCCGAACTAGCGGGAGGCCAAGAGACCCAGTACTTC	CASSAELAGGQETQYF
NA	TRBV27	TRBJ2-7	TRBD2	TGTGCCAGCAGTTCCAACCCTCTCTCAACTAGCGGGGGGGCCCACGAGCAGTACTTC	CASSSNPLSTSGGAHEQYF
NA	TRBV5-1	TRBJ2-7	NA	TGCGCCAGCAGCTCGGACTTTCGCTCCTACGAGCAGTACTTC	CASSSDFRSYEQYF
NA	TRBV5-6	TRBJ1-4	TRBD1	TGTGCCAGCAGCTTGGGCCCGACAGGGGATGGTGAAAAACTGTTTTTT	CASSLGPTGDGEKLFF
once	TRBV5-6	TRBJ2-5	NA	TGTGCCAGCAGCTTTGTCAGAGATTCTGAGACCCAGTACTTC	CASSFVRDSETQYF
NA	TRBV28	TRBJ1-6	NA	TGTGCCAGCAGTTTCGAGAGCTCCTATAATTCACCCCTCCACTTT	CASSFESSYNSPLHF
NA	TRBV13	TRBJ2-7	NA	TGTGCCAGCAGCCTAGGGACGGGTGGAGAGCAGTACTTC	CASSLGTGGEQYF
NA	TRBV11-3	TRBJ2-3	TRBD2	TGTGCCAGCAGGGGGGGGAGCACAGATACGCAGTATTTT	CASRGGSTDTQYF
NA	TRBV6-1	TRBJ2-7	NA	TGTGCCAGCAGTGATTCCTACAGCAATCCGTGGGGGGAGCAGTACTTC	CASSDSYSNPWGEQYF
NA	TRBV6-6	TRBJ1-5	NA	TGTGCCAGCAGTTATGTTACCTTTGCCGATCAGCCCCAGCATTTT	CASSYVTFADQPQHF
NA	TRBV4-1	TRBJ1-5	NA	TGCGCCAGCAGCCAAGATCAAGGGAAACTTAGCAATCAGCCCCAGCATTTT	CASSQDQGKLSNQPQHF
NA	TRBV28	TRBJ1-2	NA	TGTGCCAGCAGTTCCCAGGGACACTATGGCTACACCTTC	CASSSQGHYGYTF
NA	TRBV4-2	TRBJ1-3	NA	TGTGCCAGCAGCCAATCCGAAACTCTCGGAAACACCATATATTTT	CASSQSETLGNTIYF
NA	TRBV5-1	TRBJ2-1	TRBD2	TGCGCCAGCAGCGCTAGTAGCGGGGAGATGTATAATGAGCAGTTCTTC	CASSASSGEMYNEQFF
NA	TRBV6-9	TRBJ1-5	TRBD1	TGTGCCAGCAGTTCCAATCCAGGGGGCAGGCAGCCCCAGCATTTT	CASSSNPGGRQPQHF
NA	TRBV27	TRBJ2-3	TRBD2	TGTGCCAGCAACATGCTGCGGGGGGCCACAGATACGCAGTATTTT	CASNMLRGATDTQYF
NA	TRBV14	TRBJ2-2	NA	TGTGCCAGCAGCCCCCGTGAGGATTCGAACACCGGGGAGCTGTTTTTT	CASSPREDSNTGELFF
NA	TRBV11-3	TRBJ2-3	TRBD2	TGTGCCAGCAGCACCCGGACTAGCGGGACCTACACAGATACGCAGTATTTT	CASSTRTSGTYTDTQYF
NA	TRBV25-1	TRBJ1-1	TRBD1	TGTGCCAGCAGTGCGACAGGGTGGGTTGCTTTCTTT	CASSATGWVAFF
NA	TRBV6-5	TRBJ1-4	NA	TGTGCCAGCAGACAGAATGAAAAACTGTTTTTT	CASRQNEKLFF
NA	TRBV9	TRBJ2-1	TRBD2	TGTGCCAGCAGCCCACGACTAGCGGGAGCCGGCAATGAGCAGTTCTTC	CASSPRLAGAGNEQFF
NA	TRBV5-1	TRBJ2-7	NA	TGCGCCAGCAGCTTGGGGCAGGGACCCTCCTACGAGCAGTACTTC	CASSLGQGPSYEQYF
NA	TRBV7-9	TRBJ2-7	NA	TGTGCCAGCAGCTTAGATAAGGCAGGTGGGGGTCGCGAGCAGTACTTC	CASSLDKAGGGREQYF
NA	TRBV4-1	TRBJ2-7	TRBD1	TGCGCCAGCAGCATGGGACAGGGTTTCAACGAGCAGTACTTC	CASSMGQGFNEQYF
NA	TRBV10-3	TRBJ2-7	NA	TGTGCCATCAATGACACCCCCTACGAGCAGTACTTC	CAINDTPYEQYF
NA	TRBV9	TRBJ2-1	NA	TGTGCCAGCAGCGTAGATGCCCGGGTCTACAATGAGCAGTTCTTC	CASSVDARVYNEQFF
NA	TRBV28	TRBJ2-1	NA	TGTGCCAGCAGTTCAAGGGGCGTCGGTGGGAATGAGCAGTTCTTC	CASSSRGVGGNEQFF
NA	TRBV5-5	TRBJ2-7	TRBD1	TGTGCCAGCAGTTTCTTCACTCCCGGGACAGGGGCCTACGAGCAGTACTTC	CASSFFTPGTGAYEQYF